The sequence of this T cell receptor beta chain was determined in a study of Graves' ophthalmopathy and Graves' hyperthyroidism. RNA transcripts were the template, and TCR beta CDR3 regions were amplified from them. The workflow started with a first-round RT-PCR run with HTBI primers and then moved on to a second-round multiplex PCR. Each CDR3 protein is one row after TCRdb ran MiXCR on the multiplex PCR reads. The data contain 45,000 to 60,000 distinct CDR3 sequences, roughly 46% of them singletons. Points from the study as a whole: Most thyroid-expanded clonotypes exceeding 0.001 frequency were also found in blood.

The sample holds many counts of this clonotype. Its target is not known. The germline CDR1 and CDR2 sequences are SEHNR and FQNEAQ (reference sequence). The CDR3 is made up of 14 amino acids. V lost 3 bases and J 8 bases, leaving 15 bases between the germline ends. Ophthalmopathy in the donors was of moderate-to-severe activity, with CAS ≥3, NOSPECS ≥4 and duration under 3 months. Certain patients, namely those with other autoimmune diseases, uncontrolled infections, pregnancy or lactation, were excluded. Symptoms, serum thyroxine and TRAb, thyroid ultrasound, and orbital computed tomography formed the diagnostic basis.

This clonotype originated in an adult woman with Graves' ophthalmopathy. The chain uses TRBV7-9 and TRBJ2-3; D not resolved. Sequenced: peripheral blood. In nucleotides, the CDR3 is TGTGCCAGCAGCTTGGGTGGGGTGAATGTTACGCAGTATTTT. Its protein is CASSLGGVNVTQYF.